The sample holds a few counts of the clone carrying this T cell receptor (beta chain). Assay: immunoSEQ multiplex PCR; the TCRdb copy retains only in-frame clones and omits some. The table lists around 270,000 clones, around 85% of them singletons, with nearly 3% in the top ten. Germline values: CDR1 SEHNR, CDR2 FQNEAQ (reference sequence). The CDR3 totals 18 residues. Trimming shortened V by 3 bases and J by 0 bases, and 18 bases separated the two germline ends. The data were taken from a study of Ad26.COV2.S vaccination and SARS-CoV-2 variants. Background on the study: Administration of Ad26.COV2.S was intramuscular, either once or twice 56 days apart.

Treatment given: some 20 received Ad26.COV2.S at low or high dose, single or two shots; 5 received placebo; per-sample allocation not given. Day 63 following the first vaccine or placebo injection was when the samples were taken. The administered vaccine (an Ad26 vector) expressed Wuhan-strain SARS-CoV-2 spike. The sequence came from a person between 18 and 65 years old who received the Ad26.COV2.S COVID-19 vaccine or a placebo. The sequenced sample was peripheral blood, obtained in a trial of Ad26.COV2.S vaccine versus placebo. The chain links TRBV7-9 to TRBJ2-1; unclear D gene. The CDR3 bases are TGTGCCAGCAGCTTCGTCGGCTCGTCCCGAAGCTCCTACAATGAGCAGTTCTTC. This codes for CASSFVGSSRSSYNEQFF.